This T cell receptor (beta chain) originates from a study of blood T cells in healthy people across ages. Germline assignment: CDR1 SGHTA and CDR2 FQGNSA. This CDR3 is 19 amino acids long. The trim removed 1 base at V and 2 bases at J, leaving 11 bases unmatched. Each donor supplied about 9.6 milliliters of peripheral blood. The amount of total RNA extracted per sample was at least 5.5 micrograms. The second PCR ran about 7 to 12 cycles with a sample-barcoded 5' primer and J-beta primers. TCRdb reanalysed the 5' RACE reads using MiXCR and keeps one entry per CDR3 protein. The table has more than 500,000 distinct CDR3 sequences, about 27% seen once; the top ten hold 3% to 4%. The data were also submitted as part of a second study, on T cells of mothers and their children. This second study notes: In each mother, TCR beta CDR3 reads exceeded 10 million; in each child, they numbered around 3 million. Compared with unrelated pairs, related mother-child pairs had slightly higher, non-significant overlap.

This chain uses TRBV7-2 with TRBJ2-1; 10 bases agree with TRBD2. The sample comprised blood. This TCR derives from a boy younger than 10 in good health. The CDR3 coding sequence is TGTGCCAGCAGCTTAGTGGTTCTAGCGGGGGTGCCCCCCTACAATGAGCAGTTCTTC. This codes for CASSLVVLAGVPPYNEQFF.